This T cell receptor (beta chain) was observed in a study of PD-1 blockade in classical Hodgkin lymphoma. Whole-study findings and limits: At baseline, newly diagnosed patients reportedly showed less TCR diversity than healthy donors. Prior to therapy, complete responders displayed diversity much like that of newly diagnosed patients.

Assay used: immunoSEQ multiplex PCR; TCRdb lists only in-frame clones, some missing. The sample holds about 110,000 clones; about 92% are singletons and the top ten take under 20%. The time point was: cycle 4 day 1 (C4D1), after five to seven weeks of nivolumab. There was relapse after autologous stem cell transplantation in every patient, and there was variation in brentuximab vedotin exposure. The CDR3 has 15 residues. As to this clone: As yet, its antigen is unknown.

The sample was peripheral blood mononuclear cells (PBMCs), taken before the fourth cycle of nivolumab. The chain combines TRBV21-1 with TRBJ2-7; the DNA was not compared with TRBD1, the D call given in the table. TRBV21-1 is assigned pseudogene status. The receptor comes from a human donor with classical Hodgkin lymphoma. The DNA of the CDR3 is TGTGCCAGGTGTCCGGACAGGTCGAATTTCTACGAGCAGTACTTC. Residues: CARCPDRSNFYEQYF.